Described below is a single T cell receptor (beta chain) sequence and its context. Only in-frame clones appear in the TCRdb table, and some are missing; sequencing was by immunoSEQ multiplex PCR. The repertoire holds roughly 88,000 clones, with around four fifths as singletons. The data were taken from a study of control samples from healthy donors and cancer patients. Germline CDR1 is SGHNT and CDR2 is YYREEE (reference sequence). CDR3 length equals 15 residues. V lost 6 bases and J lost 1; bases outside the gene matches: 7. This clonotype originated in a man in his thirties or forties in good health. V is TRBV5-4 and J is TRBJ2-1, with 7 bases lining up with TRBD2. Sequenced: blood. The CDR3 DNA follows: TGTGCCAGCAATCCCGGGGGGACTTCCTACAATGAGCAGTTCTTC. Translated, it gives CASNPGGTSYNEQFF.